This record looks at one T cell receptor (beta chain) sequence and its context. Its target is not known. TCRdb analysed the RT-PCR reads with MiXCR anew, one entry per CDR3 protein. There are roughly 160,000 distinct CDR3 sequences in the sample; approximately 11% occur only once, and around 40% lies in the top ten. These data come from a study of response to subunit inactivated influenza vaccine. The study's findings and limits: The authors suggested that few new T cells are recruited per seasonal influenza vaccination.

V was shortened by 3 bases and J by 5 bases, with 8 bases between the two germline ends. Per the germline V gene, CDR1 is SEHNR and CDR2 is FQNEAQ (reference sequence). There are 12 residues in the CDR3. The source was CD8+ T cells sorted from PBMCs, collected less than 30 months after vaccination. This chain uses TRBV7-9 with TRBJ2-7; D is undetermined. The clonotype comes from a man in his fifties or sixties who received an inactivated influenza vaccine. CDR3 protein: CASSLYADEQYF. In DNA form, the CDR3 reads TGTGCCAGCAGCTTGTATGCGGACGAGCAGTACTTC.